A single sample gave rise to the 20 T cell receptor beta chains below, sequenced in a study of metastatic and nonmetastatic thyroid tumors. Patients had received no treatment of any kind before thyroid surgery. MiXCR re-clonotyped the PCR reads for TCRdb. The sample shows 50,000 to 65,000 clones, about 4% of them seen only once. Material for sequencing was blood. The receptors originated from a female donor with papillary thyroid cancer or a benign thyroid nodule (not recorded which). Some clones in this sample may be carry-over from other donors' samples.

This sequence joins TRBV19 and TRBJ2-3; TRBD2 agrees at 8 bases. V was pared by 10 bases and J by 1 base, with 13 bases of the junction left unmatched. In germline, CDR1 is LNHDA, CDR2 SQIVND (reference sequence). This CDR3 is built from 16 residues. The CDR3 nucleotides read TGTGCCACCGACGGGGGGGCGGGCCCTGGCACAGATACGCAGTATTTT. Protein sequence: CATDGGAGPGTDTQYF.

This clone was found a few times. This rearrangement joins TRBV4-1 to TRBJ2-1; 10 bases agree with TRBD2. The germline CDR1 and CDR2 sequences are MGHRA and YSYEKL. V was clipped by 4 bases and J by 4 bases; unmatched bases: 7. This CDR3 has 16 residues. As DNA, the CDR3 is TGCGCCAGCAGCCTCACTGGGACTAGCGCGTACAATGAGCAGTTCTTC. This gives the protein CASSLTGTSAYNEQFF.

This clone has a count of ten or more. The rearrangement uses TRBV19 and TRBJ2-1, with D unclear. The CDR3 totals 16 residues. V was cut by 7 bases and J by 3 bases, with 19 bases left in between. Germline assignment: CDR1 LNHDA and CDR2 SQIVND (reference sequence). CDR3 DNA: TGTGCCAGTAATCGAGCTTGGACGGGCAACTACAATGAGCAGTTCTTC. This gives the protein CASNRAWTGNYNEQFF.

This clone has a handful of counts. The chain carries TRBV24-1 and TRBJ2-3; 10 bases fit TRBD2. The CDR3 is 19 amino acids. V gave up 1 base and J gave up 1 base; unmatched junction bases: 10. Germline CDR1 is KGHDR and CDR2 is SFDVKD. The CDR3 is CATSDFTSGANAGTDTQYF. The CDR3 DNA reads TGTGCCACCAGTGATTTTACTAGCGGGGCCAACGCGGGCACAGATACGCAGTATTTT.

V is TRBV5-1 and J is TRBJ2-7; the D is unclear. This CDR3 comprises 12 residues. The V gene's germline CDR1 is SGHRS and CDR2 YFSETQ. V lost 0 bases to trimming and J lost 4 bases, with 5 bases between them. The chain's CDR3 is CASSLGEYEQYF. In DNA form, the CDR3 reads TGCGCCAGCAGCTTGGGTGAATACGAGCAGTACTTC. Based on the CDR3 plus reference TRBV5-1 and TRBJ2-7, the full variable domain is KAGVTQTPRYLIKTRGQQVTLSCSPISGHRSVSWYQQTPGQGLQFLFEYFSETQRNKGNFPGRFSGRQFSNSRSEMNVSTLELGDSALYLCASSLGEYEQYFGPGTRLTVT.

The sample holds many counts of this clone. V and J are TRBV7-9 and TRBJ2-3, with D perhaps TRBD1 (5 bases). The CDR3 is made up of 14 amino acids. V lost 3 bases and J 0 bases, leaving 7 bases between the germline ends. In germline, CDR1 is SEHNR, CDR2 FQNEAQ (reference sequence). CDR3 nucleotide sequence: TGTGCCAGCAGCTTGGACACAAGCACAGATACGCAGTATTTT. Residues: CASSLDTSTDTQYF.

In this sample, this clone turned up a few times. The chain joins TRBV20-1 to TRBJ1-5, with no clear D. The CDR3 sequence is 13 residues long. The V end lost 5 bases, the J end lost 7 bases, and 15 bases lay between the germline ends. Germline lookup yields CDR1 DFQATT and CDR2 SNEGSKA (reference sequence). The CDR3 nucleotides are TGCAGTGCTCGGTGGCGTGGCTGGCAGCCCCAGCATTTT. This codes for CSARWRGWQPQHF.

This clone was observed many times. The chain uses TRBV6-1 and TRBJ1-5; D possibly corresponds to TRBD1 (5 bases). The CDR3 has 15 residues. V was clipped by 6 bases and J by 8 bases, with 20 bases between them. The germline V gene encodes CDR1 MNHNS and CDR2 SASEGT. The DNA for the CDR3 is TGTGCCAGCAGGGGGGAGATTGGGTCATGGGAGCCCCAGCATTTT. Amino acids: CASRGEIGSWEPQHF.

This clone was seen more than once but under ten times. The chain links TRBV12-3 or TRBV12-4 to TRBJ1-2; D possibly corresponds to TRBD1 (5 bases). V was shortened by 9 bases and J by 4 bases, with 12 bases between the two germline ends. CDR3 size: 12 residues. The CDR3 is CASCRVSYGYTF. The CDR3 DNA reads as TGTGCCAGTTGCAGGGTGAGCTATGGCTACACCTTC.

This clone was detected ten times or more. V usage is TRBV12-3 or TRBV12-4 and J usage is TRBJ2-3; TRBD1 is a possible D gene (7 bases). This CDR3 is 15 amino acids long. V dropped 3 bases and J dropped 1 base, with 11 bases sitting between them. The CDR3, as DNA: TGTGCCAGCAGTTTTGGCGGGACAGGCACAGATACGCAGTATTTT. It encodes CASSFGGTGTDTQYF.

This clone has a count of ten or more. DNA of the CDR3: TGTGCCAGCATTCGAGGCCACAGGAGGGGGTACAATGAGCAGTTCTTC. Translation gives CASIRGHRRGYNEQFF. The genes are TRBV2 and TRBJ2-1; D assignment may be TRBD1 or TRBD2 (6 bases each). Germline V lookup: CDR1 SNHLY, CDR2 FYNNEI. The V end was cut by 7 bases, the J end by 4 bases, with 20 bases between. There are 16 residues in the CDR3.

This clone was seen many times. This clone may be a read error of a much larger clone one base away. The sample holds other DNA sequences that translate to the same CDR3. V usage is TRBV10-3 and J usage is TRBJ2-3; D remains ambiguous. There are 14 residues in the CDR3. Germline V gene sequence: CDR1 ENHRY, CDR2 SYGVKD. The ends were cut back, 4 bases at V and 3 bases at J, with 11 bases in the middle. The CDR3 nucleotides are TGTGCCATCAGTGGAGGCCTTCTAACAGATACGCAGTATTTT. Its protein is CAISGGLLTDTQYF.

The rearrangement links TRBV24-1 to TRBJ2-1, with a weak D call TRBD1 (5 bases). V was pared by 4 bases and J by 8 bases, with 11 bases between. The germline V gene encodes CDR1 KGHDR and CDR2 SFDVKD. The CDR3 spans 13 residues. CDR3 in DNA: TGTGCCACCAGTGAACCAGGGTGGGATGAGCAGTTCTTC. It codes for CATSEPGWDEQFF.

This clone was found a few times. The J gene is TRBJ2-7, the V gene TRBV6-2 or TRBV6-3; D uncertain. The CDR3 has 12 residues. Germline loops: CDR1 MNHEY, CDR2 SVGEGT. V was pared by 3 bases and J by 2 bases, with 5 bases between. The CDR3 DNA is TGTGCCAGCAGTTATTTAACCTACGAGCAGTACTTC. Protein: CASSYLTYEQYF.

Notes on this clone: A much larger clonotype is one base distant, so this may be a read error. The CDR3 coding sequence is TGTGCCAGCAGCTTCAGCGGGAGTGGCCACAATGAGCAGTTCTTC. Translating gives CASSFSGSGHNEQFF. The V call is TRBV7-2, the J call TRBJ2-1; TRBD2 aligns across 8 bases. The junction had 6 bases not matched to a gene; V was cut back by 3 bases and J by 5 bases. Germline V gene sequence: CDR1 SGHTA, CDR2 FQGNSA. The CDR3 is made up of 15 amino acids.

This clone has just a few counts. It may be a read error: a sequence one base away is much more abundant. The chain combines TRBV20-1 with TRBJ2-7, with a possible D match to TRBD1 (5 bases). From germline, CDR1 is DFQATT and CDR2 SNEGSKA (reference sequence). This CDR3 is 14 amino acids long. V was shortened by 7 bases and J by 2 bases, with 18 bases between the two germline ends. The CDR3 region has the DNA TGCAGTGAAGTCCGGACAACCAGCCCCTACGAGCAGTACTTC. Translated: CSEVRTTSPYEQYF.

In its sample, this clone was seen many times. The chain's CDR3 is CASSRGHSNEKLFF. CDR3 DNA sequence: TGCGCCAGCAGCCGAGGACACTCCAATGAAAAACTGTTTTTT. V gene TRBV5-1 combines with J gene TRBJ1-4; possibly TRBD1 for D (5 bases). CDR1 is SGHRS, CDR2 YFSETQ, per germline. This CDR3 region has 14 residues. V lost 4 bases and J 5 bases, leaving 12 bases between the germline ends. The variable domain in full, with the rest retrieved from reference TRBV5-1 and TRBJ1-4, is KAGVTQTPRYLIKTRGQQVTLSCSPISGHRSVSWYQQTPGQGLQFLFEYFSETQRNKGNFPGRFSGRQFSNSRSEMNVSTLELGDSALYLCASSRGHSNEKLFFGSGTQLSVL.

V is TRBV20-1 and J is TRBJ2-1; a weak D match, TRBD1 (6 bases). The germline gives CDR1 DFQATT, CDR2 SNEGSKA (reference sequence). V dropped 3 bases and J dropped 4 bases, with 7 bases sitting between them. CDR3 length: 12 amino acids. CDR3 coding DNA: TGCAGTGCTAGGGACAGTTACAATGAGCAGTTCTTC. Its translation: CSARDSYNEQFF.

This clone was seen more than once but under ten times. The chain's CDR3 is CASSRLGPGQGSSTDTQYF. The CDR3 DNA follows: TGTGCCAGTAGTCGACTTGGCCCGGGACAGGGTTCTAGCACAGATACGCAGTATTTT. The chain employs TRBV19 and TRBJ2-3, with 9 nucleotides matching TRBD1. There are 19 residues in the CDR3. Germline values: CDR1 LNHDA, CDR2 SQIVND (reference sequence). The trim removed 5 bases at V and 0 bases at J, leaving 15 bases unmatched.

As concerns this clone: This sequence may be a read error, since a much larger clone differs from it by one base. V gene TRBV2 combines with J gene TRBJ2-5; a possible D gene is TRBD2 (5 bases). The CDR3 sequence is 16 residues long. The germline V gene has CDR1 SNHLY and CDR2 FYNNEI. V lost 3 bases and J lost 2, with 16 bases in between. The CDR3 protein is CASSDPYSPGQETQYF. CDR3 coding DNA: TGTGCCAGCAGTGATCCGTACTCCCCGGGGCAAGAGACCCAGTACTTC. Supplemented by reference TRBV2 and TRBJ2-5, the full variable domain reads EPEVTQTPSHQVTQMGQEVILRCVPISNHLYFYWYRQILGQKVEFLVSFYNNEISEKSEIFDDQFSVERPDGSNFTLKIRSTKLEDSAMYFCASSDPYSPGQETQYFGPGTRLLVL.